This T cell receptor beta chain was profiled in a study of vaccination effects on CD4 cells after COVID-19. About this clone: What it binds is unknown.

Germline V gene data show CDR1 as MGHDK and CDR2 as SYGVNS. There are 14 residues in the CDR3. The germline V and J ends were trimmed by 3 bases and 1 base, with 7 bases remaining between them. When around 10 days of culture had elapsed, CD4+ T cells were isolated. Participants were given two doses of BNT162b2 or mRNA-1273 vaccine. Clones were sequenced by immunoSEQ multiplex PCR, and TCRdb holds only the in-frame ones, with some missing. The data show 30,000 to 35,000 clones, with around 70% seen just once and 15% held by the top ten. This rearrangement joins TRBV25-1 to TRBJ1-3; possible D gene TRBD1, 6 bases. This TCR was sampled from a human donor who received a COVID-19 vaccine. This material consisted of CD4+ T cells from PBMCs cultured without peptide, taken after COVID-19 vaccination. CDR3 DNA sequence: TGTGCCAGCAGTGACGACAGGTCTGGAAACACCATATATTTT. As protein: CASSDDRSGNTIYF.